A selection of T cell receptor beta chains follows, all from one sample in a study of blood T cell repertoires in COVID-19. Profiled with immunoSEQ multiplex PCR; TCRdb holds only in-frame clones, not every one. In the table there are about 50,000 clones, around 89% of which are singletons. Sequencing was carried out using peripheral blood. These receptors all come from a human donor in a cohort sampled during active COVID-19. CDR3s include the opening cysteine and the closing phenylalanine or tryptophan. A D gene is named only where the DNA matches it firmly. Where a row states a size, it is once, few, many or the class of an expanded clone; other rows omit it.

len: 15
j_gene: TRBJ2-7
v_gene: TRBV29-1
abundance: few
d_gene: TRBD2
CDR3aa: CSAGRTSGSLNEQYF
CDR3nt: TGCAGCGCTGGGAGGACTAGCGGGAGTTTAAACGAGCAGTACTTC

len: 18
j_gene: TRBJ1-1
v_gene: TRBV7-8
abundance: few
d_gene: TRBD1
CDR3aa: CASSVNTATGGAHTEAFF
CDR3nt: TGTGCCAGCAGCGTAAATACCGCGACAGGGGGGGCTCACACTGAAGCTTTCTTT

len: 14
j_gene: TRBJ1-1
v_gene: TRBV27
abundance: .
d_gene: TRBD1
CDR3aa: CASSRGWENTEAFF
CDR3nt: TGTGCCAGCAGCAGGGGGTGGGAGAACACTGAAGCTTTCTTT

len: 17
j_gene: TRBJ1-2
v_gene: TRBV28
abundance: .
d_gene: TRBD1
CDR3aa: CASTAPGQGISNYGYTF
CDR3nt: TGTGCCAGCACCGCCCCGGGACAGGGGATCTCTAACTATGGCTACACCTTC

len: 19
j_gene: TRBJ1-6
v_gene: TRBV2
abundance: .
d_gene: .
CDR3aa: CASSVRIFTDNSYNSPLHF
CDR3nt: TGTGCCAGCAGTGTCCGCATCTTCACTGATAACTCCTATAATTCACCCCTCCACTTT

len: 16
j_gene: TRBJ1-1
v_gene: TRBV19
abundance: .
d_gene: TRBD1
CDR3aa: CASLSRDRGGGTEAFF
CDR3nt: TGTGCCAGTCTGTCCCGGGACAGGGGCGGGGGCACTGAAGCTTTCTTT

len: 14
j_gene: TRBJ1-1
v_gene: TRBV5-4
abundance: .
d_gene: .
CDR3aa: CASSLGRGKTEAFF
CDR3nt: TGTGCCAGCAGCTTGGGCAGGGGTAAAACTGAAGCTTTCTTT

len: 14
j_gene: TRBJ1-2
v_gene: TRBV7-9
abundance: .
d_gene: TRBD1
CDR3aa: CASSLAQGASGYTF
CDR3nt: TGTGCCAGCAGCTTAGCTCAGGGGGCCAGTGGCTACACCTTC

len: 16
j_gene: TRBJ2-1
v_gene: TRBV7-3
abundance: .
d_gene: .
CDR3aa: CASSLKKARGDNEQFF
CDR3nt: TGTGCCAGCAGCTTAAAGAAGGCTAGAGGAGACAATGAGCAGTTCTTC

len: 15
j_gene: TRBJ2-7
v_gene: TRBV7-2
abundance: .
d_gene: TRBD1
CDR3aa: CASSFSGTDEYEQYF
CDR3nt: TGTGCCAGCAGCTTTTCCGGGACAGATGAATACGAGCAGTACTTC

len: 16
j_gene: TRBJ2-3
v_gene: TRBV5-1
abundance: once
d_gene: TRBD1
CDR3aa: CASSPRTGSAPDTQYF
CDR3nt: TGCGCCAGCAGCCCCAGGACAGGCTCAGCACCAGATACGCAGTATTTT

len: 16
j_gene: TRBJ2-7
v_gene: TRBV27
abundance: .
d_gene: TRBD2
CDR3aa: CASSPGLAGEAYEQYF
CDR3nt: TGTGCCAGCAGTCCGGGACTAGCGGGGGAAGCTTACGAGCAGTACTTC

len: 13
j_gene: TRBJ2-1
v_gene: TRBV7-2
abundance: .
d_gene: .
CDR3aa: CASSLTGDNEQFF
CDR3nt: TGTGCCAGCAGCTTGACAGGAGACAATGAGCAGTTCTTC

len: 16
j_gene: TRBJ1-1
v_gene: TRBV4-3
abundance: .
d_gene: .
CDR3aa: CASSQGGGNMVPEAFF
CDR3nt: TGCGCCAGCAGCCAAGGCGGGGGGAATATGGTCCCTGAAGCTTTCTTT

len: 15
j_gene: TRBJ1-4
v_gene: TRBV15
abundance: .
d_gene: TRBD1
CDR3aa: CATSTPDRGSEKLFF
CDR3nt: TGTGCCACCAGCACCCCCGACAGGGGAAGTGAAAAACTGTTTTTT

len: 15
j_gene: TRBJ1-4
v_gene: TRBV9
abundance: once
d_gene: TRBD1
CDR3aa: CASSGSGGRDEKLFF
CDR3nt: TGTGCCAGCAGCGGGTCAGGGGGCAGGGATGAAAAACTGTTTTTT

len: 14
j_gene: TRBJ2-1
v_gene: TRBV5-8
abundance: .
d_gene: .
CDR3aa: CASSLAGKVNEQFF
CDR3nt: TGTGCCAGCAGCCTGGCAGGGAAGGTCAATGAGCAGTTCTTC

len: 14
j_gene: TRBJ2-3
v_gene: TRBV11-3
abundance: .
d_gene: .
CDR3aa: CASSPRQSPDTQYF
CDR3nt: TGTGCCAGCAGCCCGCGACAGTCCCCAGATACGCAGTATTTT

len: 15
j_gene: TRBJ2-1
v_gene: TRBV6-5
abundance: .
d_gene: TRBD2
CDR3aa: CASSPGLAGSGEQFF
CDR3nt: TGTGCCAGCAGTCCAGGACTAGCGGGATCTGGGGAGCAGTTCTTC

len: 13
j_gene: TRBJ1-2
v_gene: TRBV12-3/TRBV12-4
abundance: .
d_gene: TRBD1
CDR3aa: CASSFHRGYGYTF
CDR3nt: TGTGCCAGCAGTTTCCACAGGGGCTATGGCTACACCTTC

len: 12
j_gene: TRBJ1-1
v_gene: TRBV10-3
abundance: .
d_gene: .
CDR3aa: CAIGQPNTEAFF
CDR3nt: TGTGCCATTGGACAGCCGAACACTGAAGCTTTCTTT

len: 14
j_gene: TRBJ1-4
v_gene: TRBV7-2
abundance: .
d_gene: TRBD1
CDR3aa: CASRETGANEKLFF
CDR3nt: TGTGCCAGCAGGGAGACAGGGGCAAATGAAAAACTGTTTTTT

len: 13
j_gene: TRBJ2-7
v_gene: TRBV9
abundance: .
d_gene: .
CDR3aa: CASSVAYSDEQYF
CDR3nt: TGTGCCAGCAGCGTAGCTTACTCCGACGAGCAGTACTTC

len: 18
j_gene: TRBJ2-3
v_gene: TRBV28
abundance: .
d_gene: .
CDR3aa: CASSSTRAFITGTDTQYF
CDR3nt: TGTGCCAGCAGTTCCACGCGCGCCTTCATAACGGGCACAGATACGCAGTATTTT

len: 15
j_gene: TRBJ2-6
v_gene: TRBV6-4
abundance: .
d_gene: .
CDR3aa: CASSERDSGANVLTF
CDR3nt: TGTGCCAGCAGTGAGAGGGACTCTGGGGCCAACGTCCTGACTTTC

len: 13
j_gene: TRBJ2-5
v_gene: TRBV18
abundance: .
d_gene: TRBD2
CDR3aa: CASSRTSQETQYF
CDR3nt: TGTGCCAGCTCACGGACTAGTCAAGAGACCCAGTACTTC

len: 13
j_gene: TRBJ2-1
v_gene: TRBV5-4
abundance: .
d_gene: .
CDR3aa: CASSLALYNEQFF
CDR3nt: TGTGCCAGCAGCTTGGCCCTGTACAATGAGCAGTTCTTC

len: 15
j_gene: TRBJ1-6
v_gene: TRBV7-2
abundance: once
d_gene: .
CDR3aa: CASSLGPIQSSPLHF
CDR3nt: TGTGCCAGCAGCTTAGGGCCCATTCAATCTTCACCCCTCCACTTT

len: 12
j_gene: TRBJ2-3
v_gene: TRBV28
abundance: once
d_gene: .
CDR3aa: CASSNPLGTQYF
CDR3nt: TGTGCCAGCAGTAACCCACTAGGGACGCAGTATTTT

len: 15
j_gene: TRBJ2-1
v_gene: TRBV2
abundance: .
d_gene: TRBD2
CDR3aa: CASSGQRGGINEQFF
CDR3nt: TGTGCCAGCAGTGGACAGCGGGGGGGCATCAATGAGCAGTTCTTC

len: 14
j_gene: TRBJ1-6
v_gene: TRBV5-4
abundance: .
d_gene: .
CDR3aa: CASREGTNHSPLHF
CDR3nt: TGTGCCAGCAGGGAGGGAACGAACCATTCACCCCTCCACTTT

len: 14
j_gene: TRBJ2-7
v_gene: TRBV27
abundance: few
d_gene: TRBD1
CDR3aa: CASSHPTGVHEQYF
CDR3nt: TGTGCCAGCAGTCACCCGACAGGGGTCCACGAGCAGTACTTC

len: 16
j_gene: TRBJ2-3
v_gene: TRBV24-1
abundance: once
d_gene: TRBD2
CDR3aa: CATSGPLAGLADTQYF
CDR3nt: TGTGCCACCAGTGGGCCACTAGCGGGATTGGCAGATACGCAGTATTTT

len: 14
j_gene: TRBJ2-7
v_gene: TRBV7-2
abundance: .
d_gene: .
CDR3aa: CASSLAQGNYEQYF
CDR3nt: TGTGCCAGCAGCTTAGCCCAGGGTAACTACGAGCAGTACTTC

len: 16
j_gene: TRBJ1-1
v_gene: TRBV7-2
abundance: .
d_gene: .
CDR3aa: CASSTGSTRPNTEAFF
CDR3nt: TGTGCCAGCAGCACTGGGAGCACGCGGCCTAACACTGAAGCTTTCTTT

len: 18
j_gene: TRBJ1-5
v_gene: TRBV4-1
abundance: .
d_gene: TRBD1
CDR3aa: CASSLSTGVLGGNQPQHF
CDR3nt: TGCGCCAGCAGCCTATCAACAGGGGTCCTAGGGGGTAATCAGCCCCAGCATTTT

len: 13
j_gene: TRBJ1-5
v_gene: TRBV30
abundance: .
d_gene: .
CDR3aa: CAWSLGVDQPQHF
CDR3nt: TGTGCCTGGAGTCTAGGGGTGGATCAGCCCCAGCATTTT

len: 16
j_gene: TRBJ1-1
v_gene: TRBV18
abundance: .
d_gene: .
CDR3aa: CASSPQTGMLNTEAFF
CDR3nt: TGTGCCAGCTCACCACAGACAGGAATGCTGAACACTGAAGCTTTCTTT

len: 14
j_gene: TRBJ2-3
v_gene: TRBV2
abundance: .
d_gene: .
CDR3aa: CASRAIESTDTQYF
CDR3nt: TGTGCCAGCAGAGCCATCGAGAGCACAGATACGCAGTATTTT

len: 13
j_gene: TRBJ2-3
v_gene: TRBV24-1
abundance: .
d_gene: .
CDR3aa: CATSDVSTDTQYF
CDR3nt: TGTGCCACCAGTGACGTTAGCACAGATACGCAGTATTTT

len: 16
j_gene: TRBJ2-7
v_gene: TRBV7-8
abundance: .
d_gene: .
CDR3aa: CASSWVDRPTTYEQYF
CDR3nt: TGTGCCAGCAGCTGGGTAGACAGACCTACCACCTACGAGCAGTACTTC

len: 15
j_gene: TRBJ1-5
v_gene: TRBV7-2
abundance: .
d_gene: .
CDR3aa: CASSLESGDNQPQHF
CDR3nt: TGTGCCAGCAGCTTAGAGTCAGGGGATAATCAGCCCCAGCATTTT

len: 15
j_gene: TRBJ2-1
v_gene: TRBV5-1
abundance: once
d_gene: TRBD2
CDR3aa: CASSLIAGVYNEQFF
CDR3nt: TGCGCCAGCAGCTTGATCGCGGGGGTCTACAATGAGCAGTTCTTC